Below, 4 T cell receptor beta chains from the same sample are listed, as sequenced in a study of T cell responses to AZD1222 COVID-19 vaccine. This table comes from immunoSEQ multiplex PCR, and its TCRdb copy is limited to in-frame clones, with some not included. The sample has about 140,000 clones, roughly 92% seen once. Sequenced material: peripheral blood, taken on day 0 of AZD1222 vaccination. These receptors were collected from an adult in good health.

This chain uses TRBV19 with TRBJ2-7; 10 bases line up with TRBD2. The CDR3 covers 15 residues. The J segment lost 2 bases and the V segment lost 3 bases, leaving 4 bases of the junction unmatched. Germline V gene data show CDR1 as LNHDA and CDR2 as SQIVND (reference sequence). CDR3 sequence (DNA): TGTGCCAGTAGTATCTCCCTAGCGGGGGCCTACGAGCAGTACTTC. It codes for CASSISLAGAYEQYF.

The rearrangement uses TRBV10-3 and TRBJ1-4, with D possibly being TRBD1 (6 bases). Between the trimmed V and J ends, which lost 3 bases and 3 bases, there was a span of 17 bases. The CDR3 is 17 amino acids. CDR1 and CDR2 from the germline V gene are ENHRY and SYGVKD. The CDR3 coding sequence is TGTGCCATCAGTGATATTGGGGGGCGAACCCCTAATGAAAAACTGTTTTTT. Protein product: CAISDIGGRTPNEKLFF.

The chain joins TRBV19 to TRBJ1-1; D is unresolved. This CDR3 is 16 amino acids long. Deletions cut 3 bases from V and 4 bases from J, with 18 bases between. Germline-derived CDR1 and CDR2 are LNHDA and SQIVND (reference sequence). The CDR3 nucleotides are TGTGCCAGTAGTATGGACTCAGTCCATTCGGGCACTGAAGCTTTCTTT. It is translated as CASSMDSVHSGTEAFF.

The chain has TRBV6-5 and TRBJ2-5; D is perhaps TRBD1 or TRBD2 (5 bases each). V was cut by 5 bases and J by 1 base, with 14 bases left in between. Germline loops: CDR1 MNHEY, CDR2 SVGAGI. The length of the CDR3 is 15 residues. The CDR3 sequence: CASSRDPGTQETQYF. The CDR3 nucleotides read TGTGCCAGCAGTCGGGATCCCGGGACCCAAGAGACCCAGTACTTC.